The 11 T cell receptor beta chains reported below all come from one sample, sequenced in a study of blood T cell repertoires in COVID-19. Produced via immunoSEQ multiplex PCR; TCRdb's table is partial and in-frame only. The data contain some 170,000 clones, 85% of them singletons. Sequencing used PBMCs or T cells enriched from blood (not recorded which). Source of these receptors: a man between 35 and 55 years old who had recovered from COVID-19.

The chain is built from TRBV13 and TRBJ2-1; D not certain. V lost 2 bases to trimming and J lost 7 bases, with 3 bases between them. From germline, CDR1 is PRHDT and CDR2 FYEKMQ (reference sequence). The length of the CDR3 is 11 residues. DNA of the CDR3: TGTGCCAGCAGCTTACGGAATGAGCAGTTCTTC. Translation gives CASSLRNEQFF.

This chain connects TRBV6-2 or TRBV6-3 to TRBJ1-6; 7 bases align to TRBD1. CDR1 is MNHEY and CDR2 is SVGEGT in the germline V gene. V dropped 4 bases and J dropped 8; count of bases not matched to a gene: 2. This CDR3 is 13 amino acids long. The CDR3 DNA reads as TGTGCCAGCAGTTGGGACAGACATTCACCCCTCCACTTT. Amino acids: CASSWDRHSPLHF.

The V and J genes are TRBV29-1 and TRBJ1-2, with no clear D. V was cut by 5 bases and J by 0 bases, with 4 bases left in between. The V gene's germline CDR1 is SQVTM and CDR2 ANQGSEA. The CDR3 length is 11 residues. The CDR3 DNA sequence: TGCAGCGTTCCCACTAACTATGGCTACACCTTC. It yields the protein CSVPTNYGYTF.

The gene calls are TRBV11-3 and TRBJ1-6; D remains ambiguous. The germline V and J ends were trimmed by 6 bases and 6 bases, with 12 bases remaining between them. Per germline, CDR1 SGHNT and CDR2 YENEEA. The CDR3 has 14 amino acids. The DNA of the CDR3 is TGTGCCAGCAGGGGCGGGGTGCGTAATTCACCCCTCCACTTT. This codes for CASRGGVRNSPLHF. Together with reference TRBV11-3 and TRBJ1-6, the CDR3 gives the full variable domain: EAGVVQSPRYKIIEKKQPVAFWCNPISGHNTLYWYLQNLGQGPELLIRYENEEAVDDSQLPKDRFSAERLKGVDSTLKIQPAELGDSAVYLCASRGGVRNSPLHFGNGTRLTVT.

The chain combines TRBV28 with TRBJ2-2; perhaps TRBD2 as D (6 bases). Germline V gene sequence: CDR1 MDHEN, CDR2 SYDVKM. The V end was cut by 7 bases, the J end by 5 bases, with 11 bases between. The CDR3 is made up of 13 amino acids. This CDR3 is CASTGSRTGELFF. CDR3 bases: TGTGCCAGCACCGGGAGCAGGACCGGGGAGCTGTTTTTT.

The chain carries TRBV12-3 or TRBV12-4 and TRBJ1-1; TRBD1 is a possible D gene (6 bases). Trimming left V 6 bases short and J 6 bases short, with 14 bases between. This CDR3 comprises 13 residues. The CDR3 DNA reads as TGTGCCAGCAGACGCACAGGGTCCGCTGAAGCTTTCTTT. Protein product: CASRRTGSAEAFF.

The gene calls are TRBV11-2 and TRBJ2-7; D remains unclear. The CDR3 sequence is 13 residues long. CDR1 and CDR2 from the germline V gene are SGHAT and FQNNGV. The V end lost 5 bases, the J end lost 6 bases, and 14 bases lay between the germline ends. CDR3 residues: CASSPNSRAEQYF. For the CDR3, the DNA is TGTGCCAGCAGCCCTAATAGCCGAGCCGAGCAGTACTTC.

V usage is TRBV10-2 and J usage is TRBJ1-2; D is perhaps TRBD1 (5 bases). Germline V gene data show CDR1 as WSHSY and CDR2 as SAAADI. Between the trimmed V and J ends, which lost 6 bases and 5 bases, there was a span of 19 bases. The length of the CDR3 is 15 residues. The CDR3 nucleotides are TGCGCCAGCAGGGGGGGAGGCAAGGAAGGGTATGGCTACACCTTC. Its translation is CASRGGGKEGYGYTF.

The chain combines TRBV27 with TRBJ1-1; 9 bases map to TRBD1. V lost 6 bases to trimming and J lost 0 bases; unmatched junction nucleotides: 2. Germline loops: CDR1 MNHEY, CDR2 SMNVEV (reference sequence). The CDR3 covers 14 residues. This CDR3 reads CASRGTGMNTEAFF. CDR3 nucleotides: TGTGCCAGCAGGGGGACAGGGATGAACACTGAAGCTTTCTTT.

This sequence joins TRBV28 and TRBJ1-1; D not certain. V was pared by 2 bases and J by 4 bases, with 17 bases between. The CDR3 consists of 16 residues. Germline CDR1 and CDR2: MDHEN and SYDVKM. The chain's CDR3 is CASSLGVREVSTEAFF. The CDR3 DNA reads as TGTGCCAGCAGTTTAGGAGTAAGGGAGGTGAGCACTGAAGCTTTCTTT.

The chain is built from TRBV6-1 and TRBJ1-1; D gene unclear. Germline CDR1 reads MNHNS; CDR2 reads SASEGT. V was shortened by 0 bases and J by 1 base, with 9 bases between the two germline ends. This CDR3 spans 15 amino acids. CDR3 region: CASSEAGRRNTEAFF. The CDR3 DNA follows: TGTGCCAGCAGTGAAGCCGGTCGAAGGAACACTGAAGCTTTCTTT.